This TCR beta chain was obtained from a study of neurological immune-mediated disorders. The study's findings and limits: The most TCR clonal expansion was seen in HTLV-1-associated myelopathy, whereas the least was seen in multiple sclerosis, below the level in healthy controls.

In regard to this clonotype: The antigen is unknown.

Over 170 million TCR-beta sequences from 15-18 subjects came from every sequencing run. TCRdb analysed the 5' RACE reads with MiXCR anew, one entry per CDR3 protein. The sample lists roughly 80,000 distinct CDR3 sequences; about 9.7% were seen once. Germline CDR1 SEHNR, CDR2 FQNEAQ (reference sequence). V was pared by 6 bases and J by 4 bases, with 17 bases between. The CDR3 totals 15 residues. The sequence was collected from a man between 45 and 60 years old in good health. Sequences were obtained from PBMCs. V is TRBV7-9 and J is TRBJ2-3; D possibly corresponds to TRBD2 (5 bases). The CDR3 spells CASRATGWLPDTQYF. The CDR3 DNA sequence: TGTGCCAGCAGAGCGACGGGGTGGCTCCCAGATACGCAGTATTTT.